One and the same sample provided the 11 T cell receptor beta chains below, sequenced in a study of cytomegalovirus exposure and HLA in healthy donors. The PCR had 60 Vbeta and 13 Jbeta primers. TCRdb keeps only in-frame clones here, not all; method: immunoSEQ multiplex PCR. The table for this sample gives about 140,000 clones. Input material: PBMCs. Receptor source: a woman aged 18-29 years in good health and CMV-seronegative.

The chain joins TRBV2 to TRBJ2-5; 9 bases are shared with TRBD1. Germline V gene sequence: CDR1 SNHLY, CDR2 FYNNEI. The V gene end was trimmed by 2 bases and the J gene end by 8 bases; junction bases not matched to a gene: 9. This CDR3 region has 15 residues. CDR3: CASSELDRGMGTQYF. In nucleotides, the CDR3 is TGTGCCAGCAGTGAATTAGACAGGGGGATGGGTACCCAGTACTTC.

The chain recombines TRBV5-6 with TRBJ2-2; 8 bases align to TRBD1. Germline CDR1 is SGHDT and CDR2 is YYEEEE. Germline trimming cut 3 bases from V and 4 bases from J; bases unmatched to any gene: 8. The length of the CDR3 is 16 residues. This chain's CDR3 is CASSSLGDRTTGELFF. The CDR3 DNA reads as TGTGCCAGCAGCTCGTTGGGGGACAGGACCACCGGGGAGCTGTTTTTT.

V usage is TRBV5-4 and J usage is TRBJ2-7; 7 nucleotides match TRBD2. Trimming took 0 bases from V and 5 from J; bases not matched to a gene: 8. The CDR3 has 15 residues. Germline CDR1 reads SGHNT; CDR2 reads YYREEE (reference sequence). The CDR3 sequence: CASSLGLAVGDEQYF. CDR3 nucleotide sequence: TGTGCCAGCAGCTTGGGGCTAGCGGTAGGCGACGAGCAGTACTTC.

This chain uses TRBV19 with TRBJ2-3; the match to TRBD2 covers 12 bases. The CDR3 runs 16 residues. Trimming took 6 bases from V and 5 from J; bases not matched to a gene: 9. Germline V lookup: CDR1 LNHDA, CDR2 SQIVND (reference sequence). The DNA for the CDR3 is TGTGCCAGTAGCAGGACTAGCGGGGTCGAAGGAGATACGCAGTATTTT. This encodes CASSRTSGVEGDTQYF.

The chain carries TRBV5-4 and TRBJ2-2, with a possible D match to TRBD2 (6 bases). The germline V gene encodes CDR1 SGHNT and CDR2 YYREEE (reference sequence). This CDR3 comprises 16 residues. V lost 2 bases and J 5 bases, leaving 16 bases between the germline ends. CDR3: CASSFGRQTLTGELFF. The CDR3 DNA sequence: TGTGCCAGCAGCTTTGGGAGGCAGACCCTGACCGGGGAGCTGTTTTTT.

V is TRBV19 and J is TRBJ1-2; D unresolved. V was cut by 3 bases and J by 3 bases, with 11 bases left in between. This CDR3 is 14 amino acids long. Germline lookup yields CDR1 LNHDA and CDR2 SQIVND (reference sequence). The CDR3 DNA follows: TGTGCCAGTAGTATTACGTCCCGGGACTATGGCTACACCTTC. Translation: CASSITSRDYGYTF.

The rearrangement links TRBV14 to TRBJ2-6; D is unclear. The CDR3 has 15 amino acids. Germline CDR1 and CDR2: SGHDN and FVKESK. V shed 1 base and J shed 0 bases, with 4 bases lying between them. DNA of the CDR3: TGTGCCAGCAGCCAAGGGAGCTCTGGGGCCAACGTCCTGACTTTC. It yields the protein CASSQGSSGANVLTF.

Here the CDR3 reads CASSASDYPSYNEQFF. The DNA for the CDR3 is TGTGCCAGCAGCGCCAGCGACTACCCCTCCTACAATGAGCAGTTCTTC. The V and J genes are TRBV13 and TRBJ2-1, with D perhaps matching TRBD2 (5 bases). The CDR3 loop spans 16 amino acids. The ends were cut back, 5 bases at V and 0 bases at J, with 14 bases in the middle. Germline loops: CDR1 PRHDT, CDR2 FYEKMQ (reference sequence).

The J gene is TRBJ2-7, the V gene TRBV11-1; D is perhaps TRBD1 (6 bases). The CDR3 loop spans 15 amino acids. The germline V gene encodes CDR1 SGHAT and CDR2 FQDESV (reference sequence). V dropped 6 bases and J dropped 1 base, with 16 bases sitting between them. CDR3 nucleotide sequence: TGTGCCAGCAGTGAGAACAGGGTAAGGTCCTACGAGCAGTACTTC. It yields the protein CASSENRVRSYEQYF. The complete variable domain, with remaining parts taken from reference TRBV11-1 and TRBJ2-7, reads EAEVAQSPRYKITEKSQAVAFWCDPISGHATLYWYRQILGQGPELLVQFQDESVVDDSQLPKDRFSAERLKGVDSTLKIQPAELGDSAMYLCASSENRVRSYEQYFGPGTRLTVT.

The rearrangement joins TRBV30 to TRBJ1-1; D is perhaps TRBD1 (5 bases). The CDR3 consists of 15 residues. V was trimmed by 2 bases and J by 1 base, leaving 14 bases between them. Germline V gene sequence: CDR1 GTSNPN, CDR2 SVGIG (reference sequence). In nucleotides, the CDR3 is TGTGCCTGGAGTCCCACAGGTCAATCGAACACTGAAGCTTTCTTT. Its translation: CAWSPTGQSNTEAFF.

This chain connects TRBV27 to TRBJ1-4, with a possible D match to TRBD1 (6 bases). Germline CDR1 MNHEY, CDR2 SMNVEV (reference sequence). The CDR3 sequence is 13 residues long. Trimming stripped 2 bases from V and 8 bases from J, with 9 bases between. The CDR3 DNA reads as TGTGCCAGCAGTTTAAGGGGGAGAGAAAAACTGTTTTTT. As protein: CASSLRGREKLFF. Variable domain in full (rest from reference TRBV27 and TRBJ1-4): EAQVTQNPRYLITVTGKKLTVTCSQNMNHEYMSWYRQDPGLGLRQIYYSMNVEVTDKGDVPEGYKVSRKEKRNFPLILESPSPNQTSLYFCASSLRGREKLFFGSGTQLSVL.